These T cell receptor beta chains were read from a single sample in a study of T cells in Graves' hyperthyroidism and ophthalmopathy. Each CDR3 protein gets one entry after TCRdb re-called the multiplex PCR reads with MiXCR. The profile covers approximately 360,000 distinct CDR3 sequences, with around a sixth appearing a single time and around 30% taken by the ten largest. The specimen sequenced was blood. These receptors all come from a woman younger than 35 with Graves' hyperthyroidism that later progressed to Graves' ophthalmopathy. Both conserved end residues are part of each CDR3. The D gene is left open where the match is weak. Clone sizes are given selectively: once, few, many, or a class where the clone is expanded.

clone size | J gene | D gene | CDR3 length | V gene | CDR3 protein | CDR3 DNA
- | TRBJ2-3 | - | 16 | TRBV4-2 | CASSQSSGNGGDTQYF | TGTGCCAGCAGCCAAAGTAGTGGGAACGGAGGGGATACGCAGTATTTT
- | TRBJ2-7 | TRBD2 | 20 | TRBV6-5 | CASSHNWGTSGSRPRYEQYF | TGTGCCAGCAGTCACAACTGGGGGACTAGCGGGAGCAGGCCTCGGTACGAGCAGTACTTC
many | TRBJ1-1 | - | 14 | TRBV6-1 | CASTVQGLNTEAFF | TGTGCCAGCACCGTACAGGGCTTGAACACTGAAGCTTTCTTT
- | TRBJ2-1 | - | 14 | TRBV6-6 | CASSYPRGSNEQFF | TGTGCCAGCAGTTACCCGAGAGGTTCCAATGAGCAGTTCTTC
many | TRBJ1-1 | TRBD1 | 16 | TRBV7-9 | CASSLDSGTGGSEAFF | TGTGCCAGCAGCTTAGATTCAGGGACAGGGGGCTCGGAAGCTTTCTTT
- | TRBJ2-2 | TRBD2 | 14 | TRBV5-1 | CASELAVNTGELFF | TGTGCCAGCGAACTAGCGGTGAACACCGGGGAGCTGTTTTTT
few | TRBJ2-7 | - | 13 | TRBV6-5 | CASSYLQDYEQYF | TGTGCCAGCAGTTACTTACAGGACTACGAGCAGTACTTC
many | TRBJ1-6 | - | 16 | TRBV7-2 | CASTLKEGSYNSPLHF | TGTGCCAGCACCCTAAAGGAGGGCTCCTATAATTCACCCCTCCACTTT
many | TRBJ2-6 | - | 19 | TRBV12-3/TRBV12-4 | CASSLAPGGLSSGANVLTF | TGTGCCAGCAGTTTAGCCCCCGGGGGCCTAAGCTCTGGGGCCAACGTCCTGACTTTC
- | TRBJ1-4 | TRBD1 | 15 | TRBV28 | CASSFRDRGREKLFF | TGTGCCAGCAGTTTTCGGGACAGGGGGCGTGAAAAACTGTTTTTT
many | TRBJ1-5 | - | 15 | TRBV28 | CASSQRGGSNQPQHF | TGTGCCAGCAGCCAGAGGGGAGGCAGCAATCAGCCCCAGCATTTT
many | TRBJ2-1 | TRBD2 | 19 | TRBV27 | CASSLRGGTSGRAGNEQFF | TGTGCCAGCAGCCTCAGAGGGGGGACTAGCGGGAGAGCCGGGAATGAGCAGTTCTTC
- | TRBJ2-1 | - | 14 | TRBV5-5 | CASSLEQGYNEQFF | TGTGCCAGCAGCTTGGAACAGGGTTACAATGAGCAGTTCTTC
many | TRBJ1-4 | TRBD1 | 16 | TRBV7-9 | CASSLAKGTGREKLFF | TGTGCCAGCAGCTTAGCGAAAGGGACAGGGCGAGAAAAACTGTTTTTT
many | TRBJ2-1 | TRBD2 | 16 | TRBV7-9 | CASSLDRLAAYNEQFF | TGTGCCAGCAGCTTGGACCGACTAGCGGCCTACAATGAGCAGTTCTTC
- | TRBJ1-5 | - | 13 | TRBV25-1 | CASSAGGAQPQHF | TGTGCCAGCAGTGCCGGGGGGGCCCAGCCCCAGCATTTT
few | TRBJ2-2 | - | 17 | TRBV5-1 | CASSWGDDGVNTGELFF | TGCGCCAGCAGCTGGGGAGATGACGGAGTGAACACCGGGGAGCTGTTTTTT
many | TRBJ2-2 | TRBD2 | 15 | TRBV20-1 | CSARAGGKGTGELFF | TGCAGTGCTAGAGCGGGGGGGAAGGGCACCGGGGAGCTGTTTTTT
many | TRBJ1-1 | - | 11 | TRBV2 | CASQGDTEAFF | TGTGCCAGCCAAGGGGACACTGAAGCTTTCTTT
few | TRBJ2-3 | - | 15 | TRBV20-1 | CSAVDGDSSTDTQYF | TGCAGTGCCGTCGACGGGGACTCTAGCACAGATACGCAGTATTTT
many | TRBJ2-7 | TRBD1 | 15 | TRBV3-1 | CASSQDQTGPYEQYF | TGTGCCAGCAGCCAAGATCAGACAGGGCCCTACGAGCAGTACTTC
- | TRBJ2-3 | TRBD1 | 15 | TRBV13 | CASSPQGAGTDTQYF | TGTGCCAGCAGCCCGCAGGGGGCGGGCACAGATACGCAGTATTTT
many | TRBJ1-3 | - | 17 | TRBV7-8 | CASSLAIGRPTGNTIYF | TGTGCCAGCAGCTTAGCGATTGGACGGCCCACGGGAAACACCATATATTTT
few | TRBJ2-3 | TRBD1 | 17 | TRBV19 | CASSPGQGRPITDTQYF | TGTGCCAGTAGCCCGGGACAGGGAAGGCCGATCACAGATACGCAGTATTTT
few | TRBJ2-1 | TRBD2 | 15 | TRBV9 | CATARGSGTYNEQFF | TGTGCCACCGCTCGGGGTAGCGGGACTTACAATGAGCAGTTCTTC
many | TRBJ2-7 | TRBD2 | 13 | TRBV29-1 | CSGGLAGFGEQYF | TGCAGCGGGGGACTAGCGGGGTTTGGCGAGCAGTACTTC
few | TRBJ2-7 | TRBD2 | 14 | TRBV28 | CASGLAGASYEQYF | TGTGCCAGCGGTCTAGCGGGAGCTTCCTACGAGCAGTACTTC
few | TRBJ2-1 | - | 17 | TRBV3-2 | CASSQDLNGAGINEQFF | TGTGCCAGCAGCCAAGATTTGAACGGGGCGGGTATCAATGAGCAGTTCTTC
many | TRBJ2-3 | TRBD2 | 15 | TRBV27 | CASTDGLAGAGTQYF | TGTGCCAGCACCGACGGACTAGCGGGGGCAGGGACGCAGTATTTT
many | TRBJ1-2 | - | 12 | TRBV3-1 | CASSQAAYGYTF | TGTGCCAGCAGCCAAGCGGCTTATGGCTACACCTTC
- | TRBJ1-2 | - | 17 | TRBV9 | CASSGGSPILANYGYTF | TGTGCCAGCAGCGGGGGGAGTCCGATCCTAGCTAACTATGGCTACACCTTC
few | TRBJ2-7 | - | 12 | TRBV27 | CASSSVNGEQYF | TGTGCCAGCAGTTCAGTTAACGGCGAGCAGTACTTC
many | TRBJ1-1 | TRBD1 | 15 | TRBV28 | CASSRQGPPNTEAFF | TGTGCCAGCAGTCGACAGGGGCCCCCGAACACTGAAGCTTTCTTT
- | TRBJ2-1 | TRBD2 | 17 | TRBV5-1 | CASSLGSGLAGVGWAFF | TGCGCCAGCAGCTTGGGGAGCGGACTAGCGGGAGTCGGGTGGGCGTTCTTC
- | TRBJ2-7 | - | 15 | TRBV6-2/TRBV6-3 | CASSKYGQDSYEQYF | TGTGCCAGCAGCAAATACGGACAAGACTCCTACGAGCAGTACTTC
few | TRBJ2-2 | - | 13 | TRBV28 | CASSLSSSGELFF | TGTGCCAGCAGTTTAAGTAGCTCCGGGGAGCTGTTTTTT
many | TRBJ1-3 | - | 14 | TRBV28 | CASRWGGSGNTIYF | TGTGCCAGCAGGTGGGGGGGTTCCGGAAACACCATATATTTT
- | TRBJ2-1 | - | 13 | TRBV20-1 | CSAKRGNYNEQFF | TGCAGTGCTAAGAGGGGCAATTACAATGAGCAGTTCTTC
- | TRBJ1-2 | TRBD1 | 13 | TRBV27 | CASSWRQGNGYTF | TGTGCCAGCAGTTGGAGACAGGGAAATGGCTACACCTTC
- | TRBJ1-2 | TRBD1 | 16 | TRBV5-5 | CASSLDRGLFDYGYTF | TGTGCCAGCAGTCTTGACAGGGGGCTTTTTGACTATGGCTACACCTTC
- | TRBJ2-2 | - | 17 | TRBV6-6 | CASSYSGLAPGAGELFF | TGTGCCAGCAGTTACTCAGGGCTAGCCCCGGGGGCCGGGGAGCTGTTTTTT
- | TRBJ1-6 | - | 17 | TRBV27 | CASSPRGEGIYNSPLHF | TGTGCCAGCAGCCCACGGGGGGAGGGGATCTATAATTCACCCCTCCACTTT
- | TRBJ2-2 | - | 16 | TRBV24-1 | CATSDSRDPYTGELFF | TGTGCCACCAGTGACTCCCGGGACCCATACACCGGGGAGCTGTTTTTT
few | TRBJ1-2 | - | 14 | TRBV6-1 | CASSTRDTGRGYTF | TGTGCCAGCAGTACCCGGGACACCGGTCGAGGCTACACCTTC
- | TRBJ2-1 | TRBD1 | 13 | TRBV29-1 | CSVETGQGNEQFF | TGCAGCGTGGAAACGGGACAGGGCAATGAGCAGTTCTTC
- | TRBJ2-1 | - | 14 | TRBV29-1 | CSVEEGLAAREQFF | TGCAGCGTTGAAGAAGGACTCGCGGCCCGTGAGCAGTTCTTC
many | TRBJ2-2 | TRBD2 | 17 | TRBV12-3/TRBV12-4 | CASSSLELRGSTGELFF | TGTGCCAGCAGTTCCCTCGAACTGCGGGGGTCCACCGGGGAGCTGTTTTTT
many | TRBJ2-3 | TRBD1 | 16 | TRBV20-1 | CSASRRQGGSTDTQYF | TGCAGTGCTAGCCGTCGACAGGGGGGGAGCACAGATACGCAGTATTTT
few | TRBJ2-5 | - | 15 | TRBV27 | CASSSNGLRKETQYF | TGTGCCAGCAGTTCCAACGGACTCCGAAAAGAGACCCAGTACTTC
many | TRBJ2-3 | - | 14 | TRBV7-9 | CASSSGPSTDTQYF | TGTGCCAGCAGCTCGGGACCAAGCACAGATACGCAGTATTTT
- | TRBJ2-3 | TRBD2 | 15 | TRBV27 | CASTASGGYWDTQYF | TGTGCCAGCACGGCTAGCGGGGGGTATTGGGATACGCAGTATTTT
many | TRBJ2-2 | - | 14 | TRBV20-1 | CSARATGFTGELFF | TGCAGTGCTAGAGCCACAGGGTTCACCGGGGAGCTGTTTTTT
few | TRBJ2-1 | TRBD1 | 18 | TRBV9 | CASSVFRDRESSYNEQFF | TGTGCCAGCAGCGTGTTCCGGGACAGGGAAAGCTCCTACAATGAGCAGTTCTTC
many | TRBJ2-7 | TRBD2 | 14 | TRBV6-1 | CASSRLAGNYEQYF | TGTGCCAGCAGTCGACTAGCGGGTAACTACGAGCAGTACTTC
many | TRBJ2-7 | - | 14 | TRBV18 | CASSPSAETYEQYF | TGTGCCAGCTCACCATCAGCGGAAACCTACGAGCAGTACTTC
many | TRBJ1-2 | TRBD1 | 14 | TRBV10-3 | CATNSDRAGYGYTF | TGTGCCACAAATTCGGACAGGGCCGGCTATGGCTACACCTTC
many | TRBJ2-7 | TRBD2 | 17 | TRBV12-3/TRBV12-4 | CASSSGTSGRATYEQYF | TGTGCCAGCAGTTCAGGGACTAGCGGGAGGGCCACTTACGAGCAGTACTTC